This T cell receptor (beta chain) originates from a study of cytomegalovirus exposure and HLA in healthy donors. General study findings and limits: Because they were indistinguishable, some V segments, including TRBV6-2 and TRBV6-3, were excluded.

The CDR3 contains 14 residues. V was shortened by 6 bases and J by 0 bases, with 9 bases between the two germline ends. The V gene's germline CDR1 is MNHNS and CDR2 SASEGT. As to this clone: Its cognate antigen is unknown.

The PCR contained 60 Vbeta and 13 Jbeta primers. Sequencing used immunoSEQ multiplex PCR; TCRdb keeps in-frame clones, though not all of them. This sample contains about 82,000 clones. The TCR comes from a woman in her twenties or thirties in good health and CMV-seronegative. This chain uses TRBV6-1 with TRBJ1-3, with D hard to call. Material for sequencing was PBMCs. In nucleotides, the CDR3 is TGTGCCAGCAGGACGGACTTCTCTGGAAACACCATATATTTT. It yields the protein CASRTDFSGNTIYF.